This entry features one TCR beta chain sequence. No cognate antigen has been identified for it. No base quality information exists; no much larger clone differs at one position. Library prep was done by PCR. Instrument on record: Illumina HiSeq 2000. TCRdb trimmed the raw reads at Q25, called clones with MiXCR and kept productive beta chains. Each record represents a unique CDR3 protein, reported with the most common genes and DNA among its rows. This sample holds fewer than 90,000 distinct CDR3 sequences; under 65% were observed only once. Together, the top ten hold around an eighth of the sample. The data belong to a study of CDR3 diversity in severe acne (dated by TCRdb to between 2018 and 2020). Trimming accounts for 3 bases at V and 7 bases at J, while the number of junction bases matched to no gene is 7. The CDR3 measures 15 amino acids from cysteine to phenylalanine. Only CDR3 DNA remains: 45 bases, in frame from the first base. According to the germline V gene, CDR1 reads SGDLS and CDR2 reads YYNGEE.

This clonotype was obtained from a male donor in good health, without acne. This chain joins TRBV9 to TRBJ1-6, with 7 bases in between that match TRBD1. The material sequenced was blood. The DNA is TGTGCCAGCAGCGCCGACAGGGACACCAATTCACCCCTCCACTTT. Translated, it reads CASSADRDTNSPLHF. With the portions outside the CDR3 filled from the reference TRBV9 and TRBJ1-6 genes, the complete variable region becomes DSGVTQTPKHLITATGQRVTLRCSPRSGDLSVYWYQQSLDQGLQFLIQYYNGEERAKGNILERFSAQQFPDLHSELNLSSLELGDSALYFCASSADRDTNSPLHFGNGTRLTVT.